This T cell receptor (beta chain) was sequenced during a study of OX40 agonist ivuxolimab in advanced cancers. In the study overall: Having had anti-PD-1, anti-PD-L1 or anti-CTLA-4 therapy before was allowed, and around 44% had some. Study-level findings and limits: Expanded clones belonging to CD8+ T cells outnumbered, on average, those of CD4+.

Germline CDR1 SQVTM, CDR2 ANQGSEA. CDR3 length equals 12 residues. Between the trimmed V and J ends, which lost 8 bases and 5 bases, there was a span of 15 bases. Some clones are missing from TCRdb's copy, which holds only in-frame ones; the method was immunoSEQ multiplex PCR. The sample shows about 53,000 clones, approximately 80% of them seen only once. A remark on this clone: What it recognizes is unknown.

This TCR was recovered from an adult with an advanced solid tumor such as melanoma, head and neck, liver or kidney cancer. The specimen was CD4+ or CD8+ T cells sorted from blood, collected in a trial of the OX40 agonist ivuxolimab. The chain employs TRBV29-1 and TRBJ2-5; D might be TRBD2 (6 bases). The CDR3 DNA reads as TGCAGCTTCCTGGGACTTGTTGAGACCCAGTACTTC. Translating it yields CSFLGLVETQYF.